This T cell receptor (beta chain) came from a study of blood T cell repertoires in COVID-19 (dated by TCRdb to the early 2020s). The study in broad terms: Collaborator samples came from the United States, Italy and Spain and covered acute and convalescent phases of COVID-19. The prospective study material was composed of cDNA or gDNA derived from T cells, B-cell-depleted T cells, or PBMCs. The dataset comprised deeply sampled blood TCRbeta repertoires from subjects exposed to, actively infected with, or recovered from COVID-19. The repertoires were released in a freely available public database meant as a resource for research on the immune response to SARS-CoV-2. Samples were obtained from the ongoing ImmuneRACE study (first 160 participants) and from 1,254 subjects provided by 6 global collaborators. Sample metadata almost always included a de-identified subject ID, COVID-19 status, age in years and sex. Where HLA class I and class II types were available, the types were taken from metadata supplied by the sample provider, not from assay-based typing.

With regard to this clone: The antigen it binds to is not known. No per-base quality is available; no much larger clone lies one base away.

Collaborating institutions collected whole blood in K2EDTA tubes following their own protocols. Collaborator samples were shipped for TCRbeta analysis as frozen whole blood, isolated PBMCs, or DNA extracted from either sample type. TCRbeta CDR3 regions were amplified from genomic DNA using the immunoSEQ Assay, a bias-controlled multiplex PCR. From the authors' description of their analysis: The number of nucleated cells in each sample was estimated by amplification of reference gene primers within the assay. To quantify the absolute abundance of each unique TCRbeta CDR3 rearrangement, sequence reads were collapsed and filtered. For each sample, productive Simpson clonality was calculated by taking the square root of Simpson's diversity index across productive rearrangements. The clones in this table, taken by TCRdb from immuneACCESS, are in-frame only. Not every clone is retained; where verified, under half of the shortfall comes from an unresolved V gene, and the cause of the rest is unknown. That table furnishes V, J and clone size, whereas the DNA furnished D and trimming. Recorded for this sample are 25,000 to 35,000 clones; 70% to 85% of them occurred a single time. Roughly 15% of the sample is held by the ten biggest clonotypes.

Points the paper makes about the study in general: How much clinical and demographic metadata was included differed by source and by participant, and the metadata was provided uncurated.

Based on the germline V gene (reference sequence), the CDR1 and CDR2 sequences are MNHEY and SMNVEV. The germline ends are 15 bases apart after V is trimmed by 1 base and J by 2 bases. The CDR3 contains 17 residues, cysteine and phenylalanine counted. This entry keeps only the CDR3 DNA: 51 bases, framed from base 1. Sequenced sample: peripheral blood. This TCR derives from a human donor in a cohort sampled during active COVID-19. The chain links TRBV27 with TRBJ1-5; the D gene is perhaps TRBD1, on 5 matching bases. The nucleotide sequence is TGTGCCAGCAGTTTATTTGGCGGGGAAGGGGGCAATCAGCCCCAGCATTTT. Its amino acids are CASSLFGGEGGNQPQHF.